This passage covers 32 T cell receptor beta chains from one sample sequenced in a study of regulatory T cells in long-lasting Graves disease. Arm-PCR with iRepertoire HTBI primers amplified the CDR3 regions for these TCR beta libraries. MiXCR, run by TCRdb on the multiplex PCR reads, gives a single entry per CDR3 protein. The repertoire consists of 510,000 or so distinct CDR3 sequences, with around 12% occurring once and the leading ten covering approximately 9.6%. Time point in this sample: newly diagnosed GD, antithyroid drugs for less than 3 months. From PBMCs, RNA was extracted and then used to make the TCR library. The same sample was also studied in work on T cells in Graves' hyperthyroidism and ophthalmopathy.

Sequencing used peripheral blood mononuclear cells (PBMCs), obtained at new diagnosis, from a patient treated with antithyroid drugs. These TCRs come from a woman aged 30 to 39 with Graves disease.

V usage is TRBV19 and J usage is TRBJ2-5; 15 bases are a match to TRBD2. This CDR3 contains 16 residues. The trim removed 6 bases at V and 5 bases at J, leaving 7 bases unmatched. Germline CDR1 is LNHDA and CDR2 is SQIVND (reference sequence). The CDR3 protein is CASRGLAGGRGETQYF. Written as DNA, the CDR3 is TGTGCCAGTAGGGGACTAGCGGGAGGCCGCGGGGAGACCCAGTACTTC.

This clonotype was counted between two and nine times. The V gene is TRBV6-2 or TRBV6-3, the J gene TRBJ2-1, with TRBD2 matching over 8 bases. The CDR3 extends over 15 amino acids. Germline V gene lookup returns CDR1 MNHEY and CDR2 SVGEGT. Losses at the gene ends were 4 bases for V and 2 bases for J; bases not matched to a gene: 4. This chain's CDR3 is CASSWTGGPYNEQFF. The CDR3 DNA sequence: TGTGCCAGCAGTTGGACGGGAGGGCCCTACAATGAGCAGTTCTTC.

This clonotype was observed a handful of times. The rearrangement links TRBV5-5 to TRBJ1-2; no reliable D call. This CDR3 spans 13 amino acids. Trimming shortened V by 1 base and J by 4 bases, and 8 bases separated the two germline ends. Germline values: CDR1 SGHKS, CDR2 YYEKEE (reference sequence). The CDR3 DNA is TGTGCCAGCAGCTTGTGGGAAAGCTATGGCTACACCTTC. It codes for CASSLWESYGYTF.

This clonotype was detected ten times or more. The chain is built from TRBV7-2 and TRBJ1-1; maybe TRBD1 (5 bases). This CDR3 is built from 15 residues. The V end was cut by 5 bases, the J end by 1 base, with 14 bases between. Germline assignment: CDR1 SGHTA and CDR2 FQGNSA. DNA for the CDR3: TGTGCCAGCAGCCCCCCCGGGACTAAGAACACTGAAGCTTTCTTT. Its translation is CASSPPGTKNTEAFF.

The chain combines TRBV6-1 with TRBJ2-1, with 10 bases identical to TRBD1. Trimming at V came to 5 bases and at J to 1 base, leaving 11 bases not matched to a gene. The CDR3 has 18 residues. Germline CDR1 is MNHNS and CDR2 is SASEGT. Written as DNA, the CDR3 is TGTGCCAGCAGTATTCGGGAAGGGGGACAGGGGTCCTACAATGAGCAGTTCTTC. Translating it yields CASSIREGGQGSYNEQFF.

Only a few counts were recorded for this clonotype. This chain joins TRBV6-1 and TRBJ2-1; TRBD2 aligns across 8 bases. Germline V lookup: CDR1 MNHNS, CDR2 SASEGT. V lost 7 bases and J lost 3; bases outside the gene matches: 8. The CDR3 covers 15 residues. CDR3 region: CASTPRGGDYNEQFF. CDR3 DNA sequence: TGTGCCAGCACCCCCCGGGGGGGGGACTACAATGAGCAGTTCTTC.

This clonotype was detected a few times. The chain links TRBV7-2 to TRBJ2-7; TRBD2 agrees at 10 bases. V lost 4 bases, J lost 2 bases, and 20 bases stayed unmatched. Per germline, CDR1 SGHTA and CDR2 FQGNSA. CDR3 size: 20 residues. CDR3 nucleotide sequence: TGTGCCAGCAGCTCCGGTGACATGCCTACACTAGCGGGACCACCCTACGAGCAGTACTTC. Its translation: CASSSGDMPTLAGPPYEQYF.

There are a few counts of this clonotype. The rearrangement uses TRBV19 and TRBJ2-7; possible D gene TRBD2, 7 bases. Germline V gives CDR1 LNHDA, CDR2 SQIVND (reference sequence). The CDR3 contains 15 residues. Trimming stripped 1 base from V and 4 bases from J, with 14 bases between. This CDR3 is CASSIVGGRGYEQYF. The CDR3 DNA reads as TGTGCCAGTAGTATAGTGGGGGGGCGAGGATACGAGCAGTACTTC.

This clonotype came up a few times. The rearrangement links TRBV29-1 to TRBJ2-3; TRBD2 might be the D (5 bases). Germline V CDR1 and CDR2: SQVTM, ANQGSEA. The CDR3 runs to 15 residues. Trimming cost V 7 bases and J 5 bases, with 22 bases left between them. The CDR3: CSAGKGGSAQDTQYF. CDR3 coding DNA: TGCAGCGCGGGGAAGGGTGGATCCGCCCAAGATACGCAGTATTTT.

At least ten counts were recorded for this clonotype. CDR3 DNA sequence: TGTGCCAGCAGCTTTTCGCAGGACTCACCCCTCCACTTT. Translation: CASSFSQDSPLHF. The chain has TRBV7-6 and TRBJ1-6; no clear D gene. This CDR3 has 13 residues. Germline-derived CDR1 and CDR2 are SGHVS and FNYEAQ. V lost 3 bases to trimming and J lost 10 bases, with 10 bases between them.

The chain has TRBV30 and TRBJ2-7, with TRBD1 as a possible D gene (6 bases). CDR1 is GTSNPN and CDR2 is SVGIG in the germline V gene (reference sequence). The CDR3 spans 17 residues. Trimming stripped 3 bases from V and 5 bases from J, with 26 bases between. CDR3 DNA: TGTGCCTGGAGGGCGGTCTGGGGATCGGACAGTAACAACGAGCAGTACTTC. Translated, it gives CAWRAVWGSDSNNEQYF.

This clonotype came up a few times. This chain uses TRBV29-1 with TRBJ1-1; 7 bases agree with TRBD1. CDR1 is SQVTM, CDR2 ANQGSEA, per germline. The CDR3 extends over 13 amino acids. The junction had 15 bases not matched to a gene; V was cut back by 5 bases and J by 12 bases. The CDR3 loop is CSVSGDRQGRTFF. The CDR3 DNA reads as TGCAGCGTTTCGGGGGATAGACAGGGCCGGACTTTCTTT.

The gene calls are TRBV14 and TRBJ2-3; D remains unclear. This CDR3 is 13 amino acids long. The germline CDR1 and CDR2 sequences are SGHDN and FVKESK. V was pared by 0 bases and J by 2 bases, with 3 bases between. The CDR3 DNA follows: TGTGCCAGCAGCCAAGAATTCACAGATACGCAGTATTTT. The encoded protein is CASSQEFTDTQYF.

The chain combines TRBV6-2 or TRBV6-3 with TRBJ2-2; 11 bases agree with TRBD1. With V trimmed by 0 bases and J by 4 bases, 7 bases remained unmatched. The CDR3 is made up of 18 amino acids. The V gene's germline CDR1 is MNHEY and CDR2 SVGEGT. CDR3 region: CASSYSGQGEWTTGELFF. The DNA of the CDR3 is TGTGCCAGCAGTTACTCGGGACAGGGGGAATGGACCACCGGGGAGCTGTTTTTT.

The table lists this clonotype with a count of one. V usage is TRBV28 and J usage is TRBJ1-1, with 8 positions matching TRBD1. Germline values: CDR1 MDHEN, CDR2 SYDVKM. The CDR3 spans 16 residues. Germline trimming cut 5 bases from V and 10 bases from J; bases unmatched to any gene: 18. The CDR3 loop is CASSIRQGRVFPVAFF. Written as DNA, the CDR3 is TGTGCCAGCAGTATCAGACAGGGGCGGGTGTTTCCTGTAGCTTTCTTT.

Only a few counts were recorded for this clonotype. The chain couples TRBV6-2 or TRBV6-3 to TRBJ1-3, with D uncertain. The CDR3 is made up of 17 amino acids. V lost 6 bases and J 1 base, leaving 19 bases between the germline ends. CDR1 MNHEY and CDR2 SVGEGT come from the germline V gene. CDR3 residues: CASSSWTAPTSGNTIYF. DNA of the CDR3: TGTGCCAGCAGCTCATGGACGGCGCCCACTTCTGGAAACACCATATATTTT.

This clonotype was detected many times. Since a much larger clone is just one base distant, this may be a read error. The chain employs TRBV11-2 and TRBJ1-1; D not resolved. The germline V gene has CDR1 SGHAT and CDR2 FQNNGV. The CDR3 runs 15 residues. The chain's CDR3 is CGSSFVPNWGTEAFF. The CDR3 DNA reads as TGTGGCAGCAGCTTTGTTCCAAATTGGGGCACTGAAGCTTTCTTT.

This clonotype was counted between two and nine times. The chain couples TRBV28 to TRBJ2-5; unclear D gene. Germline V lookup: CDR1 MDHEN, CDR2 SYDVKM. Between the trimmed V and J ends, which lost 7 bases and 5 bases, there was a span of 11 bases. There are 12 residues in the CDR3. The CDR3 is CASINTGETQYF. CDR3 bases: TGTGCCAGCATCAACACGGGCGAGACCCAGTACTTC.

The V and J genes are TRBV6-9 and TRBJ1-2; D is possibly TRBD1 (6 bases). Germline V gene lookup returns CDR1 MNHGY and CDR2 SVAAGI. The V gene lost 3 bases and the J gene lost 5 bases, with 16 bases spanning the gap. The CDR3 loop spans 15 amino acids. CDR3 nucleotides: TGTGCCAGCAGTTACTCTGGGCGGGGGGCTTATGGCTACACCTTC. This sequence encodes CASSYSGRGAYGYTF.

This clonotype was recorded many times. The CDR3 nucleotides are TGTGCCAGCAGCCGGGTGATCGGTTGGGAGTACTTC. Translation: CASSRVIGWEYF. The rearrangement links TRBV14 to TRBJ2-7; D is ambiguous. V gave up 4 bases and J gave up 11 bases, with 15 bases separating them. The CDR3 loop spans 12 amino acids. Looked up from germline, CDR1 is SGHDN and CDR2 is FVKESK.

This clonotype was seen ten or more times. This rearrangement joins TRBV27 to TRBJ1-2, with TRBD1 matching over 7 bases. This CDR3 spans 15 amino acids. V shed 5 bases, J shed 4 bases, and the junction held 10 bases outside the gene matches. Germline CDR1 is MNHEY and CDR2 is SMNVEV (reference sequence). Here the CDR3 DNA reads TGTGCCAGCAGTCATTTAGGACAGGTGTTCTATGGCTACACCTTC. Its protein is CASSHLGQVFYGYTF.

This clonotype was seen repeatedly, ten times or more. The V gene is TRBV19, the J gene TRBJ1-2; 8 bases align to TRBD1. V was pared by 6 bases and J by 5 bases, with 14 bases of the junction left unmatched. The CDR3 extends over 16 amino acids. CDR1 LNHDA and CDR2 SQIVND come from the germline V gene (reference sequence). The CDR3 here is CASRRTGTGERYGYTF. The CDR3 DNA follows: TGTGCCAGTAGAAGGACCGGGACAGGTGAACGGTATGGCTACACCTTC.

This clonotype was counted between two and nine times. The V gene is TRBV18, the J gene TRBJ1-1; 8 bases are shared with TRBD1. The CDR3 totals 18 residues. V lost 2 bases to trimming and J lost 1 base; unmatched junction nucleotides: 12. The germline CDR1 and CDR2 sequences are KGHSH and LQKENI. CDR3 in DNA: TGTGCCAGCTCACCATACAGACAGGGGTTGATTCGGAACACTGAAGCTTTCTTT. Translation: CASSPYRQGLIRNTEAFF.

This clonotype was seen at least ten times. V usage is TRBV12-3 or TRBV12-4 and J usage is TRBJ1-1; D may be TRBD1 (5 bases). The CDR3 is 14 residues long. The ends were cut back, 6 bases at V and 7 bases at J, with 18 bases in the middle. The DNA for the CDR3 is TGTGCCAGCAGGGAGATAAAGGGGTTTGGTGAAGCTTTCTTT. It encodes CASREIKGFGEAFF.

This clonotype was seen many times. The chain joins TRBV11-3 to TRBJ2-1; D could derive from TRBD1 or TRBD2 (6 bases each). The germline V and J ends were trimmed by 5 bases and 5 bases, with 22 bases remaining between them. The CDR3 runs to 17 residues. Germline values: CDR1 SGHNT, CDR2 YENEEA. CDR3 residues: CASSNRDSPAPDNEQFF. The CDR3 nucleotides read TGTGCCAGCAGCAACAGGGACTCCCCGGCCCCCGACAATGAGCAGTTCTTC.

The sample holds a few counts of this clonotype. This chain links TRBV7-9 with TRBJ1-1; 8 bases align to TRBD1. The CDR3 runs to 13 residues. Trimming removed 6 bases from V and 3 bases from J; junction bases left unmatched: 3. CDR1 SEHNR and CDR2 FQNEAQ come from the germline V gene (reference sequence). The CDR3 DNA reads TGTGCCAGCAGGCAACAGGGGGACACTGAAGCTTTCTTT. Protein sequence: CASRQQGDTEAFF.

This clonotype was observed a handful of times. This may arise from a read error, as a much more abundant clone is one base away. The chain combines TRBV27 with TRBJ1-4, with D tentatively TRBD1 (6 bases). CDR3 length: 15 residues. CDR1 and CDR2 from the germline V gene are MNHEY and SMNVEV (reference sequence). CDR3 nucleotide sequence: TGTGCCAGCAGCCGCAGGGGCTCTGCTAATGAAAAACTGCTTTTT. Protein: CASSRRGSANEKLLF.

Many counts were recorded for this clonotype. The rearrangement links TRBV2 to TRBJ1-2; D unclear. Germline V lookup: CDR1 SNHLY, CDR2 FYNNEI. The CDR3 is 14 residues long. V was cut by 6 bases and J by 0 bases, with 11 bases left in between. The CDR3 DNA follows: TGTGCCAGCAGCCCATTGGCCCCTAACTATGGCTACACCTTC. Its translation: CASSPLAPNYGYTF.

This clonotype came up once. The rearrangement links TRBV9 to TRBJ1-2; no reliable D call. Trimming left V 4 bases short and J 7 bases short, with 14 bases between. CDR1 and CDR2 from the germline V gene are SGDLS and YYNGEE. The CDR3 has 13 amino acids. The CDR3: CASSFDGGGGYTF. The CDR3 DNA reads as TGTGCCAGCAGCTTCGATGGAGGCGGTGGCTACACCTTC.

This chain links TRBV14 with TRBJ2-7, with D hard to call. The CDR3 contains 12 residues. V was clipped by 0 bases and J by 12 bases, with 12 bases between them. The germline CDR1 and CDR2 sequences are SGHDN and FVKESK. The CDR3 loop is CASSQDPKILYF. The DNA of the CDR3 is TGTGCCAGCAGCCAAGATCCTAAAATTCTGTACTTC.

The CDR3 DNA reads as TGTGCCAGCCGGGACAGAAATTTCTACGAGCAGTACTTC. Translated, it gives CASRDRNFYEQYF. The genes are TRBV7-2 and TRBJ2-7; TRBD1 matches at 7 bases. The CDR3 runs to 13 residues. Germline V CDR1 and CDR2: SGHTA, FQGNSA. The V and J ends lost 8 bases and 3 bases, in that order; junction bases with no gene match: 7. Full variable domain (missing parts from reference TRBV7-2 and TRBJ2-7): GAGVSQSPSNKVTEKGKDVELRCDPISGHTALYWYRQSLGQGLEFLIYFQGNSAPDKSGLPSDRFSAERTGGSVSTLTIQRTQQEDSAVYLCASRDRNFYEQYFGPGTRLTVT.

V and J are TRBV5-1 and TRBJ2-1, with D perhaps matching TRBD1 or TRBD2 (5 bases each). The CDR3 is 13 amino acids. CDR1 and CDR2 from the germline V gene are SGHRS and YFSETQ. Trimming removed 0 bases at V and 8 bases at J, with 9 bases between. CDR3 residues: CASSLERGYEQFF. In DNA, the CDR3 is TGCGCCAGCAGCTTGGAGAGGGGCTATGAGCAGTTCTTC.